This paragraph reports one TCR beta chain. What this receptor recognizes is not known. Base qualities are not recorded, but no much larger clone differs from it by a single base. The immunoSEQ Assay, a bias-controlled multiplex PCR, was used to amplify TCRbeta CDR3 regions from genomic DNA. Under the source paper's analysis protocol: The number of nucleated cells in each sample was estimated by amplification of reference gene primers within the assay. To quantify the absolute abundance of each unique TCRbeta CDR3 rearrangement, sequence reads were collapsed and filtered. For each sample, productive Simpson clonality was calculated by taking the square root of Simpson's diversity index across productive rearrangements. TCRdb limited this immuneACCESS table to in-frame rearrangements with V and J called. A share of clones is missing; checked studies link under half to unresolved V genes, and the rest is unexplained. The V and J calls and clone size come from that table; D and trimming were worked out from the DNA. The sample includes approximately 150,000 clones, with under 90% observed a single time. The top ten constitute approximately 2.4% of the sample.

The data originate from a study of blood T cell repertoires in COVID-19 (dated by TCRdb to the early 2020s). Notes on the research overall: Samples covering the acute and convalescent phases of COVID-19 were provided by collaborators in the United States, Italy and Spain. The prospective study material was composed of cDNA or gDNA derived from T cells, B-cell-depleted T cells, or PBMCs. The dataset comprised deeply sampled blood TCRbeta repertoires from subjects exposed to, actively infected with, or recovered from COVID-19. The repertoires were made available in a free public database intended to serve as a resource for research on the immune response to SARS-CoV-2. The samples were drawn from the first 160 participants of the ongoing ImmuneRACE study and from 1,254 subjects provided by 6 global collaborators. The sample metadata nearly always contained a de-identified subject ID, COVID-19 status, age in years and sex. HLA class I and class II types, where available, came from metadata supplied by the sample provider rather than from assay-based typing.

Participants in the prospective study were aged 18 to 89 years, lived in about two dozen United States geographic areas, and enrolled through a virtual design. In the prospective study, cohorts were assigned on the basis of participant-reported clinical history obtained from a screening survey and a study questionnaire. In the prospective study, mobile phlebotomists collected whole blood, serum and a nasopharyngeal or oropharyngeal swab from each participant. Over a roughly 2-month period, participants in the prospective study had the option of providing additional blood draws and questionnaires. Before DNA extraction, blood samples from the prospective study were shipped at room temperature or frozen. What the authors observed across the whole study: How much clinical and demographic metadata was included differed by source and by participant, and the metadata was provided uncurated.

After removal of 3 bases from V and 6 bases from J, the junction retains 9 bases not matched to a gene. The CDR3 goes from the cysteine to the phenylalanine over 16 residues. The kept DNA is CDR3 alone, 48 bases in frame from the first base. CDR1 and CDR2 were assigned from the germline V gene as SGDLS and YYNGEE. The sequence links TRBV9 to TRBJ2-1; 10 nucleotides in the junction match TRBD2. The sequence derives from a middle-aged man with acute COVID-19. Sequences were obtained from PBMCs or T cells enriched from blood (not recorded which). CDR3 protein: CASSAAGTSEFNEQFF. The DNA reads TGTGCCAGCAGCGCAGCCGGGACTAGCGAATTCAATGAGCAGTTCTTC.